This note documents a single TCR beta chain sequence. Its antigen is still unknown. CD4+ cells of the naive, central memory, regulatory and stem cell-like memory types were sorted via CD45RO/CCR7/CD25/CD127/CD95/CD27. The CDR3 totals 14 residues. CDR1 is SQVTM, CDR2 ANQGSEA, per germline. Trimming took 4 bases from V and 8 from J; bases not matched to a gene: 9. Every isolated RNA sample was fully reverse transcribed, so sequencing captured expressed TCRB transcripts. Profiling relied on immunoSEQ multiplex PCR, and the TCRdb table lists in-frame clones only, not all of them. The sample shows around 330,000 clones, 11% of them seen only once. The record originates from a study of beta chain features in type 1 diabetes. As for the study in general: There were 107,917,701 sorted cells examined across all samples.

General observations from the study: Shortening that was moderate but significant affected the TCRB CDR3s of Type 1 diabetes patients in all four CD4+ subsets. Any HLA effect on TCRB rearrangement was left unresolved by small sub-analyses.

The gene calls are TRBV29-1 and TRBJ2-4; TRBD1 matches at 9 bases. This clonotype was sampled from a woman in her twenties or thirties in good health. Sequences were obtained from naive CD4+ T cells from blood. The CDR3 bases are TGCAGCGTTGCCCTGGGACAGGGAGGGGACATTCAGTACTTC. Translation gives CSVALGQGGDIQYF. Drawing the rest from reference TRBV29-1 and TRBJ2-4, the complete variable domain is SAVISQKPSRDICQRGTSLTIQCQVDSQVTMMFWYRQQPGQSLTLIATANQGSEATYESGFVIDKFPISRPNLTFSTLTVSNMSPEDSSIYLCSVALGQGGDIQYFGAGTRLSVL.